This note documents a single TCR beta chain sequence. Compared with germline, one end of the junction differs, possibly owing to a read error. The data were produced by immunoSEQ multiplex PCR, yet TCRdb's version contains in-frame clones alone and is incomplete. This table holds 2,500,000 or so clones, less than 95% found once. The germline V gene encodes CDR1 SGHTA and CDR2 FQGNSA. The CDR3 extends over 14 amino acids. These data are taken from a study of shared clonotypes between healthy human individuals. This receptor was obtained from a man younger than 35 in good health. Some clones in this sample may be carry-over from other donors' samples. Sequenced input: naive CD4+ T cells from PBMCs. Subset denoted: CD45RA+ positively selected. The chain carries TRBV7-2 and TRBJ1-1; tentatively, D is TRBD1 (6 bases). The CDR3 DNA reads TGTGCCAGCAGCCTAGCCAACCGACAGGTTGAAGCTTTCTTT. The encoded protein is CASSLANRQVEAFF.